The next 10 T cell receptor beta chains were all read from a single sample in a study of tissue T cells after allogeneic stem cell transplantation. Sample time point: mouse harvest day 7 after allogeneic transplant. Tail vein injection delivered 10^7 T-cell-depleted bone marrow cells and 10^6 splenic CD5+ T cells. Libraries were prepared by immunoSEQ multiplex PCR; TCRdb keeps only in-frame clonotypes and omits some of them. Seen here are about 7,400 clones, 50% observed once, and the top ten hold about 5%. The specimen was gut tissue. Every receptor here comes from a female BALB/c mouse given C57BL/6 T cells with graft-versus-host disease after an allogeneic hematopoietic cell transplant.

As for this clone: The gene symbols are mouse symbols. The CDR3 end lies 1 residue beyond the end of the read and is filled in from the germline J gene. The chain uses TRBV13-2 and TRBJ2-2; D gene ambiguous. The germline V gene encodes CDR1 NNHNN and CDR2 SYGAGS (reference sequence). The CDR3 totals 13 residues. Trimming took 3 bases from V and 0 from J, leaving 3 bases between them. The CDR3 region is CASGGANTGQLYF. Partial CDR3 DNA: TGTGCCAGCGGTGGAGCAAACACCGGGCAGCTCTAC.

As concerns this clone: The gene symbols are mouse symbols. The CDR3 goes on 1 residue after the read ends, and that part is filled in from the germline J gene. The chain employs TRBV5 and TRBJ2-1; 9 bases line up with TRBD2. Looked up from germline, CDR1 is LGHNA and CDR2 is YNLKQL (reference sequence). There are 15 residues in the CDR3. V trimming: 2 bases; J trimming: 3 bases; junction bases outside the gene matches: 2. The CDR3 reads CASSQNWGVYAEQFF. Partial CDR3 DNA: TGTGCCAGCAGCCAAAACTGGGGGGTCTATGCTGAGCAGTTC.

Remarks on this clone: Any gene name here is a mouse gene name. Read coverage stops 1 residue before the CDR3 terminus; the germline J gene supplies the remainder. This rearrangement joins TRBV23 to TRBJ1-1; no DNA check was done on the table's D call, TRBD1. Germline assignment: CDR1 KGHTA and CDR2 FQNQQP. This CDR3 comprises 14 residues. CDR3 region: CSSSQRQSNTEVFF. The CDR3 DNA, read in part, is TGCTCCAGCAGTCAACGACAATCAAACACAGAAGTCTTC.

Concerning this clone: Each gene name is a mouse one. Read sequence stops 1 residue before the CDR3 end, and the germline J gene provides the missing end. The J gene is TRBJ2-3, the V gene TRBV26, with 8 bases fitting TRBD1. CDR3 length: 15 amino acids. Looked up from germline, CDR1 is KGHPV and CDR2 is FQNQEV (reference sequence). J gave up 3 bases and V 4 bases, and 6 bases lay outside the gene matches. CDR3 sequence reads: CASSQGRGRAETLYF. CDR3 DNA, as far as it was read: TGTGCCAGCAGTCAAGGCAGGGGGCGAGCAGAAACGCTGTAT.

Regarding this clone: Germline and genes here are mouse. The CDR3 goes on 1 residue after the read ends, and that part is filled in from the germline J gene. The chain links TRBV26 to TRBJ1-2; D gene uncertain. There are 13 residues in the CDR3. Germline V CDR1 and CDR2: KGHPV, FQNQEV (reference sequence). Trimming removed 1 base from V and 0 bases from J, with 3 bases in between. CDR3 DNA (partial): TGTGCCAGCAGTCTGTGGACAAACTCCGACTACACC. As protein: CASSLWTNSDYT. The entire CDR3 is CASSLWTNSDYTF.

Remarks on this clone: The gene symbols are mouse symbols. The CDR3 is cut off 1 residue early in the read; its end comes from the germline J gene. The V call is TRBV26, the J call TRBJ2-5; perhaps TRBD2 as D (6 bases). V was cut by 0 bases and J by 3 bases, with 10 bases left in between. This CDR3 is 15 amino acids long. Germline V gene lookup returns CDR1 KGHPV and CDR2 FQNQEV (reference sequence). CDR3 in amino acids: CASSLSSWGQDTQYF. CDR3 bases read: TGTGCCAGCAGTCTGTCGTCCTGGGGACAAGACACCCAGTAC.

Regarding this clone: Gene names are the mouse ones. The read terminates 1 residue before the CDR3 end, so the remaining end is supplied by the germline J gene. The V gene is TRBV16, the J gene TRBJ1-1; D remains unclear. V was clipped by 3 bases and J by 2 bases, with 4 bases between them. Germline CDR1 and CDR2: SGHSA and FRNQAP. The CDR3 spans 12 residues. The CDR3 sequence: CASSFGNTEVFF. Partial CDR3 DNA: TGTGCAAGCAGCTTCGGCAACACAGAAGTCTTC.

This clone was seen a handful of times. The genes are named according to mouse. Partial CDR3 DNA: TGTGCCAGCAGTGATGAGGACAACACAGAAGTCTTC. Its translation: CASSDEDNTEVF. The CDR3 as a whole reads CASSDEDNTEVFF. V is TRBV13-1 and J is TRBJ1-1, with D unresolved. Coverage ceases 1 residue before the CDR3 finishes, and the germline J gene fills in the end. From germline, CDR1 is NSHNY and CDR2 SYGAGN. Trimming removed 0 bases from V and 2 bases from J, with 5 bases in between. The CDR3 covers 13 residues.

A note on this clone: The gene names here belong to mouse. The CDR3 is CSSSQSGGAGERLFF. CDR3 DNA, as far as it was read: TGCTCCAGCAGTCAATCGGGGGGGGCCGGCGAAAGATTATTT. The chain has TRBV23 and TRBJ1-4. The CDR3 is cut off 1 residue early in the read; its end comes from the germline J gene. CDR1 and CDR2 (germline): KGHTA, FQNQQP. The CDR3 is 15 residues long.

Worth noting for this clone: Gene names are the mouse ones. From the germline J gene comes the end of the CDR3, since the read stops 1 residue before it. The chain couples TRBV26 to TRBJ1-1; 7 bases agree with TRBD1. J gave up 1 base and V 6 bases, and 5 bases lay outside the gene matches. This CDR3 has 14 residues. Germline V gives CDR1 KGHPV, CDR2 FQNQEV (reference sequence). Partial CDR3 DNA: TGTGCCAGCAGCCGGGGACAGTTAAACACAGAAGTCTTC. Translating it yields CASSRGQLNTEVF. The entire CDR3 protein is CASSRGQLNTEVFF. The whole variable domain, filled in from reference TRBV26 and TRBJ1-1, reads NSKVIQTPRYLVKGQGQKAKMRCIPEKGHPVVFWYQQNKNNEFKFLINFQNQEVLQQIDMTEKRFSAECPSNSPCSLEIQSSEAGDSALYLCASSRGQLNTEVFFGKGTRLTVV.